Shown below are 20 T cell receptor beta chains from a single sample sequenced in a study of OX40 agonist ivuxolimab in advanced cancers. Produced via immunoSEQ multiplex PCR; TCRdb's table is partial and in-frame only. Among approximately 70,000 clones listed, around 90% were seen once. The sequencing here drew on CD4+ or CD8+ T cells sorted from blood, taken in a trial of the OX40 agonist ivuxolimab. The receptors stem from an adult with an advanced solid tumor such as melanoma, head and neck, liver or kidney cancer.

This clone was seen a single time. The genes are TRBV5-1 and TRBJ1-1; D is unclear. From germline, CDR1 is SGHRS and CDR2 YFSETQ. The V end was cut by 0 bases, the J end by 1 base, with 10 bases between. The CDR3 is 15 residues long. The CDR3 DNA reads TGCGCCAGCAGCTTGGCCCCAGGACCGAACACTGAAGCTTTCTTT. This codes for CASSLAPGPNTEAFF.

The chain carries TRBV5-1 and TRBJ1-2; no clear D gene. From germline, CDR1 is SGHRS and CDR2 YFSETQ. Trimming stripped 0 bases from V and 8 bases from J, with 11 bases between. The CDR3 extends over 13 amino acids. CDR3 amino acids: CASSLAQPLGYTF. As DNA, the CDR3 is TGCGCCAGCAGCTTGGCTCAGCCTCTAGGCTACACCTTC.

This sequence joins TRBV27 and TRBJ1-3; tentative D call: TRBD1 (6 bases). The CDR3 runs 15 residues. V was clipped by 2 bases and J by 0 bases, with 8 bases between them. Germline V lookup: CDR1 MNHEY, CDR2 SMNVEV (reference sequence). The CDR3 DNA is TGTGCCAGCAGTTTAAGGGGGGACTCTGGAAACACCATATATTTT. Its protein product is CASSLRGDSGNTIYF.

The CDR3 here is CASSLAIGSSSTDTQYF. The CDR3 bases are TGTGCCAGCAGCTTAGCGATCGGCAGTTCTAGCACAGATACGCAGTATTTT. J is TRBJ2-3 and V is TRBV7-9, with D uncertain. Trimming pared 0 bases from V and 0 bases from J, leaving 13 bases between. The length of the CDR3 is 17 residues. Germline V gene sequence: CDR1 SEHNR, CDR2 FQNEAQ (reference sequence).

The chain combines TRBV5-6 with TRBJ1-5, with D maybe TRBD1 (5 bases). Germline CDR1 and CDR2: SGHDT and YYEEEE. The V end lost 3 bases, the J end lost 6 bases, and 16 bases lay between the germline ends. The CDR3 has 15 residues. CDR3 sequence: CASSWGRGLAQPQHF. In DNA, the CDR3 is TGTGCCAGCAGCTGGGGCCGGGGTCTCGCTCAGCCCCAGCATTTT.

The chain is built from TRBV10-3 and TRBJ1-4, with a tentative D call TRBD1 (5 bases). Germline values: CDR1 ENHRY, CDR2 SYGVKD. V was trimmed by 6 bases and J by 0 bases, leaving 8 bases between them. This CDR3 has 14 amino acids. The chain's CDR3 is CAIRRDPTNEKLFF. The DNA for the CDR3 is TGTGCCATCAGGCGGGACCCAACTAATGAAAAACTGTTTTTT.

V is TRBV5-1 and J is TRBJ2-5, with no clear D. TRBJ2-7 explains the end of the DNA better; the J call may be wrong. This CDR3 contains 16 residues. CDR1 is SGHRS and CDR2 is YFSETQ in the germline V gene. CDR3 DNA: TGCGCCAGCACTTACAACGCCGGGCTAACCACCTACGAGCAGTACTTC. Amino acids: CASTYNAGLTTYEQYF.

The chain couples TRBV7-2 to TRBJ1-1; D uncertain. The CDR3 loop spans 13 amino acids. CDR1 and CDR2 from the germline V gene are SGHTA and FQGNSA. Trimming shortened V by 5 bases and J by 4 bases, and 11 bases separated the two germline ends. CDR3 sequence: CASSGLVSTEAFF. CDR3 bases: TGTGCCAGCAGCGGCCTTGTGTCCACTGAAGCTTTCTTT.

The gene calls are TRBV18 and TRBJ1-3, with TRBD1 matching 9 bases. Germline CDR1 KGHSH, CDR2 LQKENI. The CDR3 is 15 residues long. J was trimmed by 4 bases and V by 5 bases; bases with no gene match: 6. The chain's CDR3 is CASSAGTGPGNTIYF. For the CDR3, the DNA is TGTGCCAGCTCAGCCGGGACAGGGCCCGGAAACACCATATATTTT.

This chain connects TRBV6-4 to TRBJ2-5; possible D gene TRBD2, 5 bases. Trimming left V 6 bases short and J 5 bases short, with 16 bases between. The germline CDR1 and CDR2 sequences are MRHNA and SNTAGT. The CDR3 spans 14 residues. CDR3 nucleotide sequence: TGTGCCAGCAGGAGGGTAATGATTCGGGAGACCCAGTACTTC. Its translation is CASRRVMIRETQYF.

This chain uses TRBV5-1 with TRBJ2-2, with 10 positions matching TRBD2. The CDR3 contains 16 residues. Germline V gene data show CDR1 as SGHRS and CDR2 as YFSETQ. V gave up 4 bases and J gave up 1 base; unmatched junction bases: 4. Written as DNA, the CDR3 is TGCGCCAGCAGCCTCGCTAGCGGGGGGAACACCGGGGAGCTGTTTTTT. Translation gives CASSLASGGNTGELFF.

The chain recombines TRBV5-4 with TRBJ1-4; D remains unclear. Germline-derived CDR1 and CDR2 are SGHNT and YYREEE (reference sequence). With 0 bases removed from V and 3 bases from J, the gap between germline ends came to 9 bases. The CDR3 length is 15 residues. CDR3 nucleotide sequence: TGTGCCAGCAGCTTGGGCCTCGTGGCTAATGAAAAACTGTTTTTT. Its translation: CASSLGLVANEKLFF.

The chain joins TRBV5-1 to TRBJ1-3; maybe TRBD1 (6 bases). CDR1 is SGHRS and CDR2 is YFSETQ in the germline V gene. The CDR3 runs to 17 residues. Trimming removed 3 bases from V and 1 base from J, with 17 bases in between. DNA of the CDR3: TGCGCCAGCAGCTCGATGACACAGGGAACGTCTGGAAACACCATATATTTT. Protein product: CASSSMTQGTSGNTIYF.

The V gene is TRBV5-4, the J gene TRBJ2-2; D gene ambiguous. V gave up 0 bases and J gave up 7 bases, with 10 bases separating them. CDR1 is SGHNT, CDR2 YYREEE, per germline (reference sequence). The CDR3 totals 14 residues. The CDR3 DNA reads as TGTGCCAGCAGCTTGGCTGGGGAAGTCGGGGAGCTGTTTTTT. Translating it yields CASSLAGEVGELFF.

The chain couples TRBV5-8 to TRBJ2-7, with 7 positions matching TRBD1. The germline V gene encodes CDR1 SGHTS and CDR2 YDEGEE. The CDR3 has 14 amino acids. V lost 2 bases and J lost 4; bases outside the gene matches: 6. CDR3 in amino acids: CASSLGGAEYEQYF. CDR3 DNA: TGTGCCAGCAGCTTAGGGGGCGCGGAGTACGAGCAGTACTTC.

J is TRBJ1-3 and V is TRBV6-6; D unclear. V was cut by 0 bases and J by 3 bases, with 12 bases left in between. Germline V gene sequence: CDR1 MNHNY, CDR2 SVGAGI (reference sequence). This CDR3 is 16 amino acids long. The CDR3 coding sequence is TGTGCCAGCAGTTACTCGATTGCCCCTTTTGGAAACACCATATATTTT. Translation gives CASSYSIAPFGNTIYF.

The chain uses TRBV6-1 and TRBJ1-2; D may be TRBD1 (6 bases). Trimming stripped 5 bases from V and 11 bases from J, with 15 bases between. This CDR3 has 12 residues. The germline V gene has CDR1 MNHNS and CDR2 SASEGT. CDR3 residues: CASSKTGFWYTF. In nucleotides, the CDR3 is TGTGCCAGCAGTAAAACAGGGTTTTGGTACACCTTC.

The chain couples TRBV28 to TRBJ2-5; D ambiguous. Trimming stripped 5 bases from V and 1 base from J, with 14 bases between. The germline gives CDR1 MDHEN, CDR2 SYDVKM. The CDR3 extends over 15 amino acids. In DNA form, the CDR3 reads TGTGCCAGCAGTGGTGGTTCTTCCTCCCAAGAGACCCAGTACTTC. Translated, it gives CASSGGSSSQETQYF. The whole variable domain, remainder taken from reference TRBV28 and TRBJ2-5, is DVKVTQSSRYLVKRTGEKVFLECVQDMDHENMFWYRQDPGLGLRLIYFSYDVKMKEKGDIPEGYSVSREKKERFSLILESASTNQTSMYLCASSGGSSSQETQYFGPGTRLLVL.

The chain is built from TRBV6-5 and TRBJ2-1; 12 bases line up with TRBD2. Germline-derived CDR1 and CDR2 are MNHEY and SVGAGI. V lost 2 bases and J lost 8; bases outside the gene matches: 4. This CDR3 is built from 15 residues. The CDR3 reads CASSYRGLAGDEQFF. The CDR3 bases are TGTGCCAGCAGTTACCGGGGACTAGCGGGCGATGAGCAGTTCTTC.

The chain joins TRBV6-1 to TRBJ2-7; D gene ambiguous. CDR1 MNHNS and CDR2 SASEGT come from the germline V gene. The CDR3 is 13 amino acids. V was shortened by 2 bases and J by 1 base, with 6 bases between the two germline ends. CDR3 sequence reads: CASSESPSYEQYF. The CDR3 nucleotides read TGTGCCAGCAGTGAAAGCCCGTCCTACGAGCAGTACTTC.